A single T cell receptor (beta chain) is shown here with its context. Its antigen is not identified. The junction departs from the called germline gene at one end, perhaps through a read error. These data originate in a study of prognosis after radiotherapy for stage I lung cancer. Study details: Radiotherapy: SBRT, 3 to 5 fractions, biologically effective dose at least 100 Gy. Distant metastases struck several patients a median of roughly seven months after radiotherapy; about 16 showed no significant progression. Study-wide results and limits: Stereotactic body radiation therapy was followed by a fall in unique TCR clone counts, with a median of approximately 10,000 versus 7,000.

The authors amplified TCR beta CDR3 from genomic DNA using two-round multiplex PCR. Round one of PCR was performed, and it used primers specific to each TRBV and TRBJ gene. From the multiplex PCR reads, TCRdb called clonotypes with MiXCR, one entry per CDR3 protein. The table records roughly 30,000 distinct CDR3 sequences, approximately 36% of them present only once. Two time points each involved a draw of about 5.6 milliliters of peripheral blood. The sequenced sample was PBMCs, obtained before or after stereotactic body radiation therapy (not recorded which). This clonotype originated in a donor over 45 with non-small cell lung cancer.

In DNA form, the CDR3 reads TGTGCCAGTAGCCCTAAGGGCGACACCGGGGAGATGTTTTTT. It encodes CASSPKGDTGEMFF. This chain joins TRBV19 and TRBJ2-2; TRBD2 might be the D (5 bases). The CDR3 has 14 residues. Per germline, CDR1 LNHDA and CDR2 SQIVND (reference sequence).